The TCR beta chain under discussion was sequenced for a study of vaccination and CD4 T cells after COVID-19 (dated by TCRdb to the early 2020s). Background on the whole study: Every convalescent patient had a positive nasal swab PCR test for SARS-CoV-2, with mild disease in 8 to 10 patients and severe disease in one. The convalescent cohort included six males and four females, with two Hispanic individuals, seven Caucasians, two Asians and one multiracial person. Two doses of either the Pfizer-BioNTech BNT162b2 vaccine (n=8) or the Moderna mRNA-1273 vaccine (n=2) were administered to participants. Post-COVID blood samples were collected from convalescent patients a median of roughly 100 days after diagnosis, with a range of about 35 to 170 days. Post-vaccine blood samples were taken a median of about 70 days after the second vaccine dose, with a range of about 12 to 250 days. The cultures were stimulated with overlapping spike peptide pools from SARS-CoV-2 and from the common cold coronaviruses HCoV-NL63, HCoV-OC43 and HCoV-229E. As controls, cultures received a CEFX viral epitope pool (the positive control), an HIV-1 Nef peptide pool (the negative control), or no peptide at all. The spike-specific CD4+ TCR repertoire was compared before and after mRNA vaccination in fewer than eleven COVID-19 convalescent patients and a handful of infection-naive healthy vaccine recipients. What the research found in general, with its limitations: Relatively few convalescent patients were included in the study, and early timepoints after natural infection were not analyzed. Of the vaccine-specific clones in convalescent patients, 304 of 307, or nearly all, reacted only to SARS-CoV-2 spike and did not cross-react with common cold coronaviruses. The median number of SARS-CoV-2-reactive clonotypes rose from approximately 20 after infection to 35 to 45 after vaccination, but the change was not significant. Among convalescent patients, a median roughly 90% of the SARS-CoV-2-reactive clones seen after vaccination appeared only after vaccination, which suggests priming specific to the vaccine.

About this clonotype: The specificity of this receptor is unknown. Base qualities are not recorded, but no much larger clone differs from it by a single base.

Libraries came from PCR. DNA from cultured CD4+ T cells underwent TCR sequencing with the Oncomine TCR Beta short-read assay at the Johns Hopkins FTIC core. Genomic DNA was extracted from the cultured CD4+ T cells with the QIAamp micro DNA kit. The Oncomine TCR Beta libraries from cultured CD4+ T cells were pooled using unique dual indexes and then sequenced on an Illumina iSeq 100. As for the authors' bioinformatics: Non-productive sequences were removed, and CDR3s that did not start with C, did not end with F or W, or were shorter than 7 amino acids were discarded. The MANAFEST web application identified antigen-specific clonotypes by comparing peptide-stimulated wells against reference wells and other culture wells. Positive clones required FDR below 0.05, an odds ratio above 5, and productive frequency above 0.1% in at least two of three replicate wells. A clonotype was classed as cross-reactive if the clonotype showed significant expansion both in SARS-CoV-2 spike wells and in at least one common cold coronavirus spike condition. CDR3 homology was assessed with Levenshtein distances (stringdist) and unrooted phylogenetic trees (ape) in R version 3.6.1. The public reads were reprocessed in TCRdb via fastp at Q25 and MiXCR, keeping in-frame beta chains. Rows with a matching CDR3 protein are joined into one entry that keeps the most common DNA and genes. The V and J calls, along with clone size, are taken from TCRdb and not from the paper's own processing. Recorded for this sample are about 10,000 distinct CDR3 sequences; 55% to 75% of them occurred a single time. The ten biggest clones cover roughly a sixth of the sample.

CDR3 length: 17 amino acids, cysteine to phenylalanine. Only the CDR3 region is kept as DNA, spanning 51 bases read in frame from base 1. The germline V gene yields SGHNT for CDR1 and YENEEA for CDR2. At the junction V is shortened by 1 base and J by 2 bases; bases outside the gene matches: 9. The treatment or condition label corresponds to: approximately nine-day PBMC culture with coronavirus spike peptide pools or control peptides (ViraFEST assay). The ViraFEST assay was used in the study, in which antigen-specific T cells were expanded with peptide pools and expanded clonotypes were subsequently identified by TCR sequencing. Positive SARS-CoV-2 PCR tests in the convalescent patients dated from March to December 2020, before Alpha, Beta and Delta variants emerged in the United States. Each well held approximately 2 million PBMCs cultured in IMDM containing about 5% human AB serum and roughly 9.7 IU/ml IL-2, with 8.5 to 10 ug/ml peptide pools added. Half of the culture medium was replaced with fresh IL-2-containing medium on days 3 and 7. After 9 to 10 days of culture, CD4+ T cells were isolated by negative selection using the EasySep CD4+ T cell isolation kit. Ficoll-Paque Plus gradient centrifugation was used to isolate PBMCs from whole blood, and the isolated PBMCs were then either used fresh or cryopreserved at -140C. In general, triplicate wells were set up for every culture condition.

The sequencing input was CD4+ T cells from blood, cultured in vitro. This clonotype was obtained from a human donor who had recovered from COVID-19. The V gene is TRBV11-3 and the J gene is TRBJ2-3, with 7 central nucleotides matching TRBD2. The CDR3 amino acid sequence is: CASSLGAGTGITDTQYF. The bases read TGTGCCAGCAGCTTAGGAGCGGGGACGGGGATCACAGATACGCAGTATTTT.